This passage covers 17 T cell receptor beta chains from one sample sequenced in a study of T-cell memory formation after mild COVID-19. TCRdb re-called the 5' RACE reads with MiXCR, one entry per CDR3 protein. Of hundreds of thousands of distinct CDR3 sequences listed, less than 25% are singletons. Source material: PBMCs or a T cell subset sorted from them (not recorded which). The origin of the receptors is an adult woman who had mild COVID-19 (a few samples of this study predate the infection). Cell type and time point are not known.

J is TRBJ1-2 and V is TRBV7-9; D remains ambiguous. Germline V CDR1 and CDR2: SEHNR, FQNEAQ (reference sequence). This CDR3 has 13 amino acids. The germline V and J ends were trimmed by 6 bases and 2 bases, with 10 bases remaining between them. The CDR3 DNA is TGTGCCAGCAGTTTCGGTGAAAACTATGGCTACACCTTC. Protein product: CASSFGENYGYTF.

The chain employs TRBV4-2 and TRBJ2-3; D call uncertain. Deletions cut 1 base from V and 0 bases from J, with 11 bases between. The germline V gene encodes CDR1 LGHNA and CDR2 YNFKEQ. The CDR3 runs 16 residues. Written as DNA, the CDR3 is TGTGCCAGCAGCCAAGTTATAGCCTATAGCACAGATACGCAGTATTTT. Amino acid sequence: CASSQVIAYSTDTQYF.

This clonotype has just a few counts. V is TRBV4-1 and J is TRBJ2-7, with unresolved D. The V end lost 4 bases, the J end lost 0 bases, and 10 bases lay between the germline ends. The CDR3 sequence is 14 residues long. Germline assignment: CDR1 MGHRA and CDR2 YSYEKL. The DNA of the CDR3 is TGCGCCAGCAGCCTTTTTGCGAACTCCTACGAGCAGTACTTC. Encoded protein: CASSLFANSYEQYF.

As concerns this clonotype: This CDR3 is missing its conserved last phenylalanine or tryptophan, likely due to a read error. The chain carries TRBV5-6 and TRBJ2-3; D perhaps matches TRBD2 (7 bases). Between the trimmed V and J ends, which lost 2 bases and 6 bases, there was a span of 13 bases. The germline V gene encodes CDR1 SGHDT and CDR2 YYEEEE. The CDR3 loop spans 14 amino acids. The CDR3 DNA reads TGTGCCAGCAGCTTTACCGGGGGGCCTGATACGCAGTATTTA. This gives the protein CASSFTGGPDTQYL.

This chain connects TRBV11-1 to TRBJ2-7; 7 bases agree with TRBD1. This CDR3 region has 14 residues. V lost 3 bases, J lost 3 bases, and 5 bases stayed unmatched. CDR1 and CDR2 from the germline V gene are SGHAT and FQDESV (reference sequence). CDR3 bases: TGTGCCAGCAGCTTCATCACAGGGGACTACGAGCAGTACTTC. Translating gives CASSFITGDYEQYF.

The chain couples TRBV4-1 to TRBJ2-7; possibly TRBD2 for D (6 bases). Trimming shortened V by 0 bases and J by 4 bases, and 16 bases separated the two germline ends. The CDR3 is made up of 16 amino acids. The V gene's germline CDR1 is MGHRA and CDR2 YSYEKL. The chain's CDR3 is CASSQDRYDGGYEQYF. Here the CDR3 DNA reads TGCGCCAGCAGCCAAGATCGATATGACGGGGGTTACGAGCAGTACTTC.

This clonotype was seen ten or more times. V gene TRBV12-3 or TRBV12-4 combines with J gene TRBJ2-7, with D perhaps TRBD2 (5 bases). The CDR3 spans 14 residues. V dropped 5 bases and J dropped 2 bases, with 13 bases sitting between them. The CDR3 sequence is CASSPLEGTYEQYF. CDR3 coding DNA: TGTGCCAGCAGTCCCCTCGAGGGTACCTACGAGCAGTACTTC.

Only a few counts were recorded for this clonotype. The CDR3, as DNA: TGCAGTGCCTTAGGACTAGAATTAATAGGATACGAGCAGTACTTC. Its protein is CSALGLELIGYEQYF. The V call is TRBV20-1, the J call TRBJ2-7, with 7 bases identical to TRBD2. This CDR3 comprises 15 residues. Germline V gene sequence: CDR1 DFQATT, CDR2 SNEGSKA (reference sequence). J lost 4 bases, V lost 6 bases, and 15 bases had no gene match.

This clonotype was seen only a few times. The V call is TRBV5-6, the J call TRBJ1-6; TRBD1 is a possible D gene (6 bases). V gave up 4 bases and J gave up 14 bases, with 25 bases separating them. The CDR3 has 16 amino acids. Germline lookup yields CDR1 SGHDT and CDR2 YYEEEE. The chain's CDR3 is CASSRQLRDTGATLHF. In DNA form, the CDR3 reads TGTGCCAGCAGCCGACAACTCCGGGACACCGGGGCCACCCTCCACTTT.

J is TRBJ1-2 and V is TRBV29-1; no reliable D call. The V end lost 3 bases, the J end lost 6 bases, and 14 bases lay between the germline ends. CDR3 length: 13 amino acids. Germline CDR1 is SQVTM and CDR2 is ANQGSEA. The CDR3 DNA follows: TGCAGCGTTGAGAAGGGATCGGCAAATGGCTACACCTTC. Translating it yields CSVEKGSANGYTF.

The J gene is TRBJ2-7, the V gene TRBV3-1; D is uncertain. Trimming removed 3 bases from V and 1 base from J, with 13 bases in between. This CDR3 contains 15 residues. CDR1 is LGHDT, CDR2 YNNKEL, per germline (reference sequence). The CDR3 region has the DNA TGTGCCAGCAGCCAGCCGGTACATGGGTCCTACGAGCAGTACTTC. Protein sequence: CASSQPVHGSYEQYF.

The rearrangement joins TRBV7-3 to TRBJ2-5; 8 bases map to TRBD1. The CDR3 is made up of 13 amino acids. V shed 5 bases, J shed 5 bases, and the junction held 4 bases outside the gene matches. Germline CDR1 SGHTA, CDR2 FQGTGA. In nucleotides, the CDR3 is TGTGCCAGCAGCAAACAGGGGGACGAGACCCAGTACTTC. Encoded protein: CASSKQGDETQYF. Full variable domain (outside the CDR3, taken from reference TRBV7-3 and TRBJ2-5): GAGVSQTPSNKVTEKGKYVELRCDPISGHTALYWYRQSLGQGPEFLIYFQGTGAADDSGLPNDRFFAVRPEGSVSTLKIQRTERGDSAVYLCASSKQGDETQYFGPGTRLLVL.

The chain uses TRBV6-5 and TRBJ2-7; 11 positions agree with TRBD1. The CDR3 is made up of 15 amino acids. The ends lost 2 bases at V and 3 bases at J; junction bases unmatched: 3. Germline loops: CDR1 MNHEY, CDR2 SVGAGI. This CDR3 reads CASSYGTGGLYEQYF. The CDR3 nucleotides are TGTGCCAGCAGTTACGGGACAGGGGGTCTCTACGAGCAGTACTTC.

This clonotype was seen a handful of times. The CDR3: CASSFRGTRRNEQYF. CDR3 nucleotide sequence: TGTGCCAGCAGTTTCCGGGGGACTAGGAGGAACGAGCAGTACTTC. The rearrangement uses TRBV27 and TRBJ2-7, with 8 nucleotides matching TRBD2. V lost 3 bases and J lost 5; bases outside the gene matches: 9. This CDR3 has 15 residues. The V gene's germline CDR1 is MNHEY and CDR2 SMNVEV (reference sequence).

This clonotype showed up just a few times. The rearrangement links TRBV12-3 or TRBV12-4 to TRBJ2-7, with no clear D. Deletions cut 7 bases from V and 4 bases from J, with 14 bases between. The CDR3 is 13 residues long. In DNA, the CDR3 is TGTGCCAGCACCCTCGACACTTCGTACGAGCAGTACTTC. It translates to CASTLDTSYEQYF.

This clonotype has more than one count but fewer than ten. The V call is TRBV20-1, the J call TRBJ1-1; D is perhaps TRBD1 (5 bases). Germline loops: CDR1 DFQATT, CDR2 SNEGSKA (reference sequence). This CDR3 contains 11 residues. The CDR3 DNA reads TGCAGCTCGACAGTGAACACTGAAGCTTTCTTT. Amino acids: CSSTVNTEAFF.

The chain recombines TRBV6-6 with TRBJ2-5, with 11 bases fitting TRBD2. Germline CDR1 and CDR2: MNHNY and SVGAGI (reference sequence). The V gene end was trimmed by 6 bases and the J gene end by 3 bases; junction bases not matched to a gene: 12. The CDR3 contains 17 residues. CDR3 residues: CASSPPPLAGGEETQYF. The CDR3 DNA reads as TGTGCCAGCAGCCCCCCCCCTCTAGCGGGAGGCGAAGAGACCCAGTACTTC.